What follows are 10 T cell receptor beta chains derived from one specimen sequenced in a study of cytomegalovirus exposure and HLA in healthy donors. Primers: 60 Vbeta forward and 13 Jbeta reverse. This table comes from immunoSEQ multiplex PCR, and its TCRdb copy is limited to in-frame clones, with some not included. The sample lists around 180,000 clones; almost 85% were seen once. Sample: PBMCs. These receptors originate from a woman aged 45-65 years in good health and CMV-seronegative.

Only one count was recorded for this clone. V gene TRBV11-2 combines with J gene TRBJ2-7; D possibly corresponds to TRBD2 (6 bases). Trimming removed 1 base from V and 0 bases from J, with 13 bases in between. The length of the CDR3 is 16 residues. Germline CDR1 reads SGHAT; CDR2 reads FQNNGV. The CDR3 DNA reads as TGTGCCAGCAGCTTAGGTCCTAGCGCCCGCTCCTACGAGCAGTACTTC. It specifies CASSLGPSARSYEQYF.

This clone turned up a few times. The chain recombines TRBV7-9 with TRBJ2-5; 10 nucleotides align to TRBD2. With V trimmed by 5 bases and J by 5 bases, 11 bases remained unmatched. The CDR3 has 16 amino acids. The germline V gene encodes CDR1 SEHNR and CDR2 FQNEAQ (reference sequence). The CDR3 region is CASSKYSGGSQETQYF. CDR3 coding DNA: TGTGCCAGCAGCAAGTATAGCGGGGGGAGTCAGGAGACCCAGTACTTC.

The rearrangement joins TRBV7-8 to TRBJ2-1, with D tentatively TRBD2 (6 bases). V lost 5 bases to trimming and J lost 1 base, with 12 bases between them. This CDR3 has 15 residues. Per germline, CDR1 SGHVS and CDR2 FQNEAQ. CDR3 sequence: CASSPGLLSYNEQFF. In DNA form, the CDR3 reads TGTGCCAGCAGCCCAGGACTATTATCCTACAATGAGCAGTTCTTC.

This chain connects TRBV11-2 to TRBJ2-7; D might be TRBD1 (5 bases). The V gene lost 5 bases and the J gene lost 2 bases, with 13 bases spanning the gap. CDR1 SGHAT and CDR2 FQNNGV come from the germline V gene. The CDR3 is made up of 14 amino acids. As DNA, the CDR3 is TGTGCCAGCAGCATGGACACCTTAGCCTACGAGCAGTACTTC. It codes for CASSMDTLAYEQYF.

The V gene is TRBV5-1, the J gene TRBJ1-4; possibly TRBD1 for D (5 bases). The germline V and J ends were trimmed by 4 bases and 3 bases, with 10 bases remaining between them. Germline CDR1 is SGHRS and CDR2 is YFSETQ. The CDR3 covers 14 residues. CDR3 amino acids: CASSLGDSNEKLFF. The CDR3 DNA is TGCGCCAGCAGCCTGGGGGACTCTAATGAAAAACTGTTTTTT.

The chain has TRBV7-9 and TRBJ2-7; TRBD1 agrees at 10 bases. The CDR3 is made up of 14 amino acids. CDR1 and CDR2 (germline): SEHNR, FQNEAQ (reference sequence). V shed 3 bases and J 6 bases; nucleotides not matched to a gene: 5. The CDR3 spells CASSFRDRGSEQYF. The CDR3 coding sequence is TGTGCCAGCAGCTTCAGGGACAGGGGTAGCGAGCAGTACTTC.

The chain links TRBV23-1 to TRBJ2-2, with D perhaps matching TRBD1 (6 bases). TRBV23-1 is identified as an open reading frame with a role that is uncertain. There are 14 residues in the CDR3. The V gene lost 4 bases and the J gene lost 4 bases, with 10 bases spanning the gap. The CDR3 sequence: CASSPRTVTGELFF. The DNA of the CDR3 is TGCGCCAGCAGTCCCCGGACAGTCACCGGGGAGCTGTTTTTT.

The chain recombines TRBV9 with TRBJ2-7, with 13 bases identical to TRBD2. The CDR3 spans 19 residues. Germline values: CDR1 SGDLS, CDR2 YYNGEE. V was pared by 0 bases and J by 4 bases, with 13 bases of the junction left unmatched. CDR3 sequence: CASSVGPTSGGASEYEQYF. The CDR3 DNA reads as TGTGCCAGCAGCGTAGGGCCCACTAGCGGGGGGGCCTCAGAATACGAGCAGTACTTC.

DNA of the CDR3: TGTGCCACCAGCGAGGGACTGTACAATGAGCAGTTCTTC. Translating it yields CATSEGLYNEQFF. The chain employs TRBV15 and TRBJ2-1; D possibly corresponds to TRBD2 (6 bases). CDR1 is LNHNV, CDR2 YYDKDF, per germline (reference sequence). There are 13 residues in the CDR3. Trimming shortened V by 5 bases and J by 4 bases, and 9 bases separated the two germline ends.

The chain carries TRBV7-3 and TRBJ2-3, with D possibly matching TRBD2 (6 bases). The length of the CDR3 is 14 residues. V shed 5 bases and J shed 0 bases, with 9 bases lying between them. CDR1 and CDR2 from the germline V gene are SGHTA and FQGTGA. The CDR3, as DNA: TGTGCCAGCAGCCGGAGGGGAAGCACAGATACGCAGTATTTT. This gives the protein CASSRRGSTDTQYF.